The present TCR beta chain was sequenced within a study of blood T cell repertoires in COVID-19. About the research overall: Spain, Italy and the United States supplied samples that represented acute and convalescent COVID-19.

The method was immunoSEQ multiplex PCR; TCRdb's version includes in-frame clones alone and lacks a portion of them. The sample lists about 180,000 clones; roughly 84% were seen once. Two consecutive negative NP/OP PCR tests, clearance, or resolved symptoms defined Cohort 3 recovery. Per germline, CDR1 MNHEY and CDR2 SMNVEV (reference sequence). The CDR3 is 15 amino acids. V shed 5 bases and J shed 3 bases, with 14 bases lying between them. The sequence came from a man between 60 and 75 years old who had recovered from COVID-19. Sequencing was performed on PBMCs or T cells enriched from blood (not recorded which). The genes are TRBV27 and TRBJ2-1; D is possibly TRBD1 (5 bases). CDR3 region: CASSATGNYYNEQFF. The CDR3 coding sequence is TGTGCCAGCAGTGCCACAGGAAACTACTACAATGAGCAGTTCTTC.